The 28 T cell receptor beta chains in this list originate from one sample, sequenced in a study of cytomegalovirus exposure and HLA in healthy donors. PCR employed 60 Vbeta and 13 Jbeta primers. Repertoires were generated with immunoSEQ multiplex PCR, while TCRdb's copy carries only in-frame clones and drops some. The data contain around 110,000 clones, approximately 85% of them singletons. The sequencing input was PBMCs. These receptors all stem from a man over 45 in good health and CMV-seronegative.

The chain is built from TRBV7-6 and TRBJ2-2; D remains unclear. Germline V gene data show CDR1 as SGHVS and CDR2 as FNYEAQ. This CDR3 has 12 residues. The V end lost 5 bases, the J end lost 8 bases, and 9 bases lay between the germline ends. This chain's CDR3 is CASSPLEGELFF. The CDR3 DNA follows: TGTGCCAGCAGCCCGTTAGAGGGGGAGCTGTTTTTT.

The chain joins TRBV11-3 to TRBJ2-5; D is unresolved. The germline V and J ends were trimmed by 0 bases and 3 bases, with 5 bases remaining between them. Germline V gene sequence: CDR1 SGHNT, CDR2 YENEEA. The CDR3 loop spans 13 amino acids. The CDR3 region is CASSLDREETQYF. For the CDR3, the DNA is TGTGCCAGCAGCTTAGATCGAGAAGAGACCCAGTACTTC.

The chain carries TRBV6-1 and TRBJ1-5; D remains ambiguous. The CDR3 is 14 residues long. V was shortened by 3 bases and J by 0 bases, with 6 bases between the two germline ends. CDR1 MNHNS and CDR2 SASEGT come from the germline V gene. The CDR3 bases are TGTGCCAGCAGTGAGTCAGGTAGCAATCAGCCCCAGCATTTT. Its protein product is CASSESGSNQPQHF.

This chain joins TRBV5-4 and TRBJ2-5, with D unclear. V was trimmed by 0 bases and J by 0 bases, leaving 3 bases between them. This CDR3 is 13 amino acids long. The germline V gene encodes CDR1 SGHNT and CDR2 YYREEE (reference sequence). The CDR3 here is CASSLDYQETQYF. As DNA, the CDR3 is TGTGCCAGCAGCTTGGACTACCAAGAGACCCAGTACTTC.

V gene TRBV15 combines with J gene TRBJ2-3; TRBD2 agrees at 8 bases. This CDR3 region has 14 residues. The germline CDR1 and CDR2 sequences are LNHNV and YYDKDF (reference sequence). Trimming removed 8 bases from V and 5 bases from J; junction bases left unmatched: 9. DNA of the CDR3: TGTGCCACCGGGACTAGGTCAGGACAAGATACGCAGTATTTT. Its translation: CATGTRSGQDTQYF.

V gene TRBV7-9 combines with J gene TRBJ2-3; 7 positions agree with TRBD1. The CDR3 loop spans 13 amino acids. V shed 8 bases, J shed 7 bases, and the junction held 9 bases outside the gene matches. Germline lookup yields CDR1 SEHNR and CDR2 FQNEAQ (reference sequence). The CDR3 spells CASREGAMNTQYF. The DNA of the CDR3 is TGTGCCAGCCGTGAGGGGGCCATGAATACGCAGTATTTT.

This chain uses TRBV5-6 with TRBJ1-6; D might be TRBD1 (5 bases). With 3 bases removed from V and 10 bases from J, the gap between germline ends came to 23 bases. The CDR3 is 17 amino acids. Per germline, CDR1 SGHDT and CDR2 YYEEEE. CDR3: CASSYSHRPQGGSPLHF. The CDR3 DNA reads TGTGCCAGCAGCTATTCTCATCGCCCGCAGGGAGGATCACCCCTCCACTTT.

In DNA form, the CDR3 reads TGTGCCAGCAGCTCAGGACAGACAGAGACCCAGTACTTC. Its protein is CASSSGQTETQYF. The chain is built from TRBV11-1 and TRBJ2-5; weak D call: TRBD1 (6 bases). Trimming left V 4 bases short and J 4 bases short, with 10 bases between. This CDR3 has 13 amino acids. Per the germline V gene, CDR1 is SGHAT and CDR2 is FQDESV (reference sequence).

The chain couples TRBV27 to TRBJ1-1, with 8 bases identical to TRBD1. Trimming took 6 bases from V and 3 from J; bases not matched to a gene: 9. The CDR3 contains 15 residues. Germline loops: CDR1 MNHEY, CDR2 SMNVEV (reference sequence). The chain's CDR3 is CASRYIQGGDTEAFF. CDR3 DNA: TGTGCCAGCAGATATATACAGGGGGGTGACACTGAAGCTTTCTTT.

The V call is TRBV6-6, the J call TRBJ2-7; D is possibly TRBD2 (5 bases). Trimming removed 0 bases at V and 7 bases at J, with 10 bases between. Germline V gene lookup returns CDR1 MNHNY and CDR2 SVGAGI (reference sequence). The CDR3 loop spans 13 amino acids. CDR3 sequence: CASSYSGEGEQYV. CDR3 sequence (DNA): TGTGCCAGCAGTTACTCGGGAGAGGGAGAGCAGTACGTC.

The J gene is TRBJ2-5, the V gene TRBV5-1, with 16 nucleotides matching TRBD2. The CDR3 totals 18 residues. Unmatched junction bases numbered 4, after V lost 0 bases and J lost 2 bases. In germline, CDR1 is SGHRS, CDR2 YFSETQ. CDR3 in DNA: TGCGCCAGCAGCTTGGCCGGGACTAGCGGGGGGGGACAAGAGACCCAGTACTTC. Protein sequence: CASSLAGTSGGGQETQYF.

This clone was counted between two and nine times. The chain is built from TRBV28 and TRBJ1-5; 8 bases map to TRBD1. Germline V gene lookup returns CDR1 MDHEN and CDR2 SYDVKM. CDR3 length equals 16 residues. V dropped 8 bases and J dropped 8; count of bases not matched to a gene: 17. The CDR3 DNA is TGTGCCAGCGCTGGGAGAGATGGACAGGGAGGGAAGCCCCAGCATTTT. This encodes CASAGRDGQGGKPQHF. The full variable domain, its missing parts supplied by reference TRBV28 and TRBJ1-5, is DVKVTQSSRYLVKRTGEKVFLECVQDMDHENMFWYRQDPGLGLRLIYFSYDVKMKEKGDIPEGYSVSREKKERFSLILESASTNQTSMYLCASAGRDGQGGKPQHFGDGTRLSIL.

This rearrangement joins TRBV5-1 to TRBJ1-2, with unresolved D. Germline V gene lookup returns CDR1 SGHRS and CDR2 YFSETQ. This CDR3 spans 13 amino acids. Between the trimmed V and J ends, which lost 2 bases and 7 bases, there was a span of 12 bases. Here the CDR3 reads CASSLFPRGGYTF. The CDR3 region has the DNA TGCGCCAGCAGCTTATTTCCTCGGGGTGGCTACACCTTC.

This chain connects TRBV7-2 to TRBJ2-1, with unresolved D. The CDR3 is made up of 15 amino acids. Germline V gene data show CDR1 as SGHTA and CDR2 as FQGNSA. The V gene lost 3 bases and the J gene lost 6 bases, with 15 bases spanning the gap. The DNA of the CDR3 is TGTGCCAGCAGCTTGTCCTGGGCAGGTTTCAATGAGCAGTTCTTC. Protein product: CASSLSWAGFNEQFF.

This clone has only a few counts. The chain links TRBV4-1 to TRBJ1-4; 7 bases agree with TRBD1. Germline-derived CDR1 and CDR2 are MGHRA and YSYEKL. The CDR3 sequence is 16 residues long. Trimming at V came to 3 bases and at J to 12 bases, leaving 16 bases not matched to a gene. CDR3 sequence: CASSQDDGTAKIELFF. CDR3 bases: TGCGCCAGCAGCCAGGATGACGGGACAGCCAAGATTGAACTGTTTTTT.

This chain uses TRBV29-1 with TRBJ1-1; 8 nucleotides match TRBD1. The germline V gene has CDR1 SQVTM and CDR2 ANQGSEA. The CDR3 runs to 12 residues. J lost 5 bases, V lost 3 bases, and 2 bases had no gene match. CDR3 sequence: CSVDQGATEAFF. DNA for the CDR3: TGCAGCGTTGACCAGGGGGCGACTGAAGCTTTCTTT.

V and J are TRBV7-3 and TRBJ2-5, with TRBD2 matching over 7 bases. J gave up 5 bases and V 2 bases, and 5 bases lay outside the gene matches. The CDR3 is made up of 14 amino acids. Germline V gene lookup returns CDR1 SGHTA and CDR2 FQGTGA. The CDR3 protein is CASSLGGDFETQYF. CDR3 DNA: TGTGCCAGCAGCTTAGGGGGGGACTTCGAGACCCAGTACTTC. The full variable domain, with the rest looked up from reference TRBV7-3 and TRBJ2-5, is GAGVSQTPSNKVTEKGKYVELRCDPISGHTALYWYRQSLGQGPEFLIYFQGTGAADDSGLPNDRFFAVRPEGSVSTLKIQRTERGDSAVYLCASSLGGDFETQYFGPGTRLLVL.

As for this clone: One junction end does not reproduce the germline sequence, and a read error may be involved. The CDR3 reads CAGRQGTTDTQYF. In DNA, the CDR3 is TGTGCCGGCAGACAGGGTACCACAGATACGCAGTATTTT. The chain uses TRBV6-6 and TRBJ2-3; TRBD1 agrees at 7 bases. The CDR3 length is 13 residues. Per germline, CDR1 MNHNY and CDR2 SVGAGI (reference sequence).

The chain is built from TRBV5-1 and TRBJ1-6; weak D call: TRBD1 (5 bases). Trimming pared 0 bases from V and 8 bases from J, leaving 12 bases between. Germline CDR1 SGHRS, CDR2 YFSETQ. The length of the CDR3 is 15 residues. CDR3 sequence: CASSLARQGDSPLHF. For the CDR3, the DNA is TGCGCCAGCAGCTTGGCGAGACAAGGGGATTCACCCCTCCACTTT.

The chain links TRBV30 to TRBJ2-3; TRBD2 might be the D (5 bases). The V end lost 0 bases, the J end lost 6 bases, and 7 bases lay between the germline ends. CDR1 is GTSNPN and CDR2 is SVGIG in the germline V gene (reference sequence). The CDR3 sequence is 12 residues long. The DNA for the CDR3 is TGTGCCTGGAGTGTAGCGGACGATACGCAGTATTTT. Its translation: CAWSVADDTQYF.

Turning to this clone: The germline gene is not matched at one end of the junction; a read error may be the cause. V usage is TRBV7-7 and J usage is TRBJ2-5, with 11 bases fitting TRBD1. The J call could be wrong; TRBJ2-7 is a better fit for the DNA end. The V gene's germline CDR1 is SSHAT and CDR2 FNYEAQ (reference sequence). The CDR3 extends over 15 amino acids. The CDR3 is CASSLGAGTGGEQYF. In DNA form, the CDR3 reads TGTGCTAGCAGCTTAGGGGCCGGGACAGGGGGCGAGCAGTACTTC.

The CDR3 nucleotides read TGTGCCAGCAGCAATGGGGCGGGGCCCCTCCACTTT. Its translation: CASSNGAGPLHF. The chain carries TRBV11-2 and TRBJ1-6; a weak D match, TRBD1 (5 bases). The CDR3 runs to 12 residues. Trimming removed 5 bases from V and 13 bases from J, with 12 bases in between. In germline, CDR1 is SGHAT, CDR2 FQNNGV.

This clone is medium-sized by share. The chain is built from TRBV5-8 and TRBJ1-2; D might be TRBD1 (5 bases). V was clipped by 1 base and J by 9 bases, with 10 bases between them. CDR1 is SGHTS and CDR2 is YDEGEE in the germline V gene. CDR3 length: 12 residues. DNA for the CDR3: TGTGCCAGCAGCTTGTCGGGGGGACGCTACACCTTC. Translating gives CASSLSGGRYTF.

The chain joins TRBV28 to TRBJ1-2; 7 bases agree with TRBD1. V gave up 4 bases and J gave up 5 bases; unmatched junction bases: 4. CDR1 and CDR2 (germline): MDHEN, SYDVKM. The CDR3 contains 13 residues. The CDR3 coding sequence is TGTGCCAGCAGTTCGACAGGGATATATGGCTACACCTTC. Translating it yields CASSSTGIYGYTF.

The genes are TRBV14 and TRBJ1-6; no clear D. Germline CDR1 SGHDN, CDR2 FVKESK. V dropped 4 bases and J dropped 2 bases, with 9 bases sitting between them. This CDR3 has 15 amino acids. The CDR3, as DNA: TGTGCCAGCAGCCTAATGACAACCTATAATTCACCCCTCCACTTT. Translation: CASSLMTTYNSPLHF.

This clone was recorded only once. The chain carries TRBV28 and TRBJ2-2; D gene ambiguous. CDR1 and CDR2 (germline): MDHEN, SYDVKM. Trimming took 7 bases from V and 4 from J, leaving 7 bases between them. The CDR3 has 12 residues. Here the CDR3 reads CASMRSTGELFF. The CDR3 DNA reads as TGTGCCAGCATGAGGAGCACCGGGGAGCTGTTTTTT.

The chain has TRBV7-2 and TRBJ1-2; TRBD1 aligns across 9 bases. V gave up 5 bases and J gave up 7 bases; unmatched junction bases: 8. This CDR3 has 14 residues. CDR1 and CDR2 from the germline V gene are SGHTA and FQGNSA. CDR3 nucleotides: TGTGCCAGCAGCCCTGGGACAGGGAGCGGTGGCTACACCTTC. Residues: CASSPGTGSGGYTF.

The CDR3 loop is CASSSSGFSGNTIYF. The DNA of the CDR3 is TGTGCCAGCAGCTCTTCAGGGTTCTCTGGAAACACCATATATTTT. J is TRBJ1-3 and V is TRBV5-5; D possibly corresponds to TRBD1 (5 bases). The CDR3 is 15 amino acids. V dropped 3 bases and J dropped 0 bases, with 10 bases sitting between them. Looked up from germline, CDR1 is SGHKS and CDR2 is YYEKEE (reference sequence).